Each of the 2 T cell receptor beta chains below was sequenced from the same sample in a study of CD8 T cells in ankylosing spondylitis. Study-wide results and caveats: Ankylosing spondylitis blood seemed to carry a telltale TCR beta motif made of roughly eight highly homologous variants.

These receptors have no identified antigens. MiXCR, applied by TCRdb to the 5' RACE reads, yields one record per CDR3 protein. The sample contains fewer than 550,000 distinct CDR3 sequences, about 5% of which appear only once. Sequencing used blood, either unsorted or a sorted T cell fraction (not recorded which). These receptors were obtained from a male donor with ankylosing spondylitis.

This clonotype was recorded many times. The chain combines TRBV12-3 or TRBV12-4 with TRBJ2-5, with 8 nucleotides matching TRBD1. V dropped 0 bases and J dropped 6; count of bases not matched to a gene: 3. The CDR3 has 14 amino acids. CDR3 residues: CASSLAGQVKTQYF. The CDR3 bases are TGTGCCAGCAGTTTAGCGGGACAGGTGAAGACCCAGTACTTC.

This clonotype was counted many times. The rearrangement joins TRBV6-6 to TRBJ2-7; possible D gene TRBD1, 6 bases. V lost 10 bases and J 6 bases, leaving 19 bases between the germline ends. The CDR3 covers 13 residues. CDR1 is MNHNY, CDR2 SVGAGI, per germline (reference sequence). The CDR3 loop reads CATARQVDGEQYF. The CDR3 DNA reads as TGTGCCACGGCCCGACAGGTGGATGGCGAGCAGTACTTC.